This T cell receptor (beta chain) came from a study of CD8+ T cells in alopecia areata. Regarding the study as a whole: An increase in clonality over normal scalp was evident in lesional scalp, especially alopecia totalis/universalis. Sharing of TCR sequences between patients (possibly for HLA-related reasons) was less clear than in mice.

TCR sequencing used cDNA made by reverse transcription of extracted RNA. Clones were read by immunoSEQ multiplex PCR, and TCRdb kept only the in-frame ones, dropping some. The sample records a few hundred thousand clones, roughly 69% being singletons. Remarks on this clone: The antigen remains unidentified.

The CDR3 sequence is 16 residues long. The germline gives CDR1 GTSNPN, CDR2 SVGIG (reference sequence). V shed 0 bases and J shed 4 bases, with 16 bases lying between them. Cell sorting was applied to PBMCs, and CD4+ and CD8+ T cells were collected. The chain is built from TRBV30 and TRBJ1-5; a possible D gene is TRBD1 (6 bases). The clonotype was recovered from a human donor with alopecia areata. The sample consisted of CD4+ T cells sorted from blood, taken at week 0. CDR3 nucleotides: TGTGCCTGGAGTGTAGCGGGGGGCGGGAGGAATCAGCCCCAGCATTTT. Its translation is CAWSVAGGGRNQPQHF.